This TCR beta chain emerged from a study of vaccination and CD4 T cells after COVID-19. Study summary: Investigators took post-vaccine samples a median roughly 72 days after dose two, within a range of 14 to 241.

Oncomine TCR Beta short-read sequencing was applied to DNA from cultured CD4+ T cells. One entry per CDR3 protein results from TCRdb running MiXCR on the PCR reads. The sample gives 7,000 to 9,500 distinct CDR3 sequences, roughly 60% of which show up once; less than 8.5% is in the top ten. Study-wide findings and caveats: The median SARS-CoV-2-reactive clonotype number increased from around 20 to 38, without statistical significance.

As for treatment: approximately 9-day PBMC culture with coronavirus spike peptide pools or control peptides (ViraFEST assay). ViraFEST grew antigen-specific T cells using peptide pools, then sequenced TCRs. In the case of this clonotype: Its specificity is not known.

This CDR3 is 10 amino acids long. Germline V gene lookup returns CDR1 LGHNA and CDR2 YNFKEQ. Trimming shortened V by 0 bases and J by 14 bases, and 7 bases separated the two germline ends. The sequence was collected from a human donor who had recovered from COVID-19. The V gene is TRBV4-2, the J gene TRBJ1-2; no firm D call. The sequenced material came from CD4+ T cells from blood, cultured in vitro. CDR3 protein: CASSQEPGTF. The CDR3 DNA reads as TGTGCCAGCAGCCAAGAACCCGGGACCTTC.